These 16 T cell receptor beta chains were sequenced from one sample in a study of blood T cell repertoires in COVID-19. Sequencing used immunoSEQ multiplex PCR; TCRdb keeps in-frame clones, though not all of them. This table holds about 160,000 clones, over 85% found once. Specimen: peripheral blood. The receptors were sampled from a woman aged 55-69 years with COVID-19, enrolled during active disease.

V and J are TRBV3-1 (or the pseudogene TRBV3-2) and TRBJ2-2, with a tentative D call TRBD1 (6 bases). V gave up 1 base and J gave up 4 bases, with 16 bases separating them. This CDR3 is built from 17 residues. Germline V gene data show CDR1 as LGHDT and CDR2 as YNNKEL (reference sequence). The CDR3 loop reads CASSQGRQGWGTGELFF. CDR3 in DNA: TGTGCCAGCAGCCAAGGCAGGCAGGGGTGGGGCACCGGGGAGCTGTTTTTT.

This clone was seen more than once but under ten times. The chain links TRBV27 to TRBJ1-2; D is perhaps TRBD1 (6 bases). The germline V and J ends were trimmed by 4 bases and 7 bases, with 10 bases remaining between them. The CDR3 loop spans 12 amino acids. Per the germline V gene, CDR1 is MNHEY and CDR2 is SMNVEV (reference sequence). The CDR3 is CASSSGVTGYTF. The DNA of the CDR3 is TGTGCCAGCAGTTCAGGGGTTACTGGCTACACCTTC.

CDR3 bases: TGCAGCGTTGAAGGATTGCCTAGCGGGGGGCCCGAGGATACGCAGTATTTT. Translating it yields CSVEGLPSGGPEDTQYF. The V gene is TRBV29-1, the J gene TRBJ2-3, with 11 bases aligning to TRBD2. There are 17 residues in the CDR3. Germline values: CDR1 SQVTM, CDR2 ANQGSEA. J was trimmed by 6 bases and V by 1 base; bases with no gene match: 12.

The gene calls are TRBV7-9 and TRBJ1-4, with 8 bases matching TRBD1. V was clipped by 4 bases and J by 8 bases; unmatched bases: 9. The CDR3 totals 15 residues. The germline V gene has CDR1 SEHNR and CDR2 FQNEAQ (reference sequence). CDR3 nucleotide sequence: TGTGCCAGCAGCTCCCCAGACAGGGGAGCAGAAAAACTGTTTTTT. It specifies CASSSPDRGAEKLFF.

DNA of the CDR3: TGTGCCAGCAGCTTGGGGGGGGTTAGCAATCAGCCCCAGCATTTT. It translates to CASSLGGVSNQPQHF. The V call is TRBV7-2, the J call TRBJ1-5, with D perhaps matching TRBD1 (5 bases). The CDR3 spans 15 residues. The germline CDR1 and CDR2 sequences are SGHTA and FQGNSA. The V end was cut by 3 bases, the J end by 0 bases, with 9 bases between.

This clone was seen once. This chain joins TRBV7-9 and TRBJ2-1; the match to TRBD2 covers 9 bases. This CDR3 region has 19 residues. The V segment lost 0 bases and the J segment 4 bases; nucleotides outside the gene matches: 13. Germline loops: CDR1 SEHNR, CDR2 FQNEAQ (reference sequence). The CDR3 sequence: CASSLAVGGSGGEYNEQFF. CDR3 coding DNA: TGTGCCAGCAGCTTAGCGGTCGGGGGTAGCGGGGGAGAGTACAATGAGCAGTTCTTC.

The V gene is TRBV2, the J gene TRBJ1-4, with 7 bases matching TRBD1. CDR1 is SNHLY and CDR2 is FYNNEI in the germline V gene. This CDR3 is 15 amino acids long. After removal of 6 bases from V and 5 bases from J, the junction contained 9 bases not matched to a gene. CDR3 bases: TGTGCCAGCAGGGTTACAGGGGAGGAAAATGAAAAACTGTTTTTT. Its protein is CASRVTGEENEKLFF.

The chain links TRBV7-2 to TRBJ1-6, with 11 bases aligning to TRBD1. Germline trimming cut 5 bases from V and 9 bases from J; bases unmatched to any gene: 15. Germline assignment: CDR1 SGHTA and CDR2 FQGNSA. The CDR3 is 18 residues long. CDR3 sequence reads: CASSQPITGQGAGSPLHF. The CDR3 DNA is TGTGCCAGCAGCCAACCTATAACCGGACAGGGGGCTGGTTCACCCCTCCACTTT.

The V gene is TRBV18, the J gene TRBJ2-2; no definite D call. Deletions cut 4 bases from V and 6 bases from J, with 6 bases between. Per germline, CDR1 KGHSH and CDR2 LQKENI. The CDR3 extends over 12 amino acids. DNA of the CDR3: TGTGCCAGCTCACACATGGCCGGGGAGCTGTTTTTT. It yields the protein CASSHMAGELFF. Drawing the rest from reference TRBV18 and TRBJ2-2, the complete variable domain is NAGVMQNPRHLVRRRGQEARLRCSPMKGHSHVYWYRQLPEEGLKFMVYLQKENIIDESGMPKERFSAEFPKEGPSILRIQQVVRGDSAAYFCASSHMAGELFFGEGSRLTVL.

V is TRBV4-2 and J is TRBJ2-1; 9 bases match TRBD2. The trim removed 4 bases at V and 0 bases at J, leaving 7 bases unmatched. CDR1 and CDR2 from the germline V gene are LGHNA and YNFKEQ. There are 17 residues in the CDR3. In nucleotides, the CDR3 is TGTGCCAGCAGCCGCGGGAGGGACAGCCCCTCCTACAATGAGCAGTTCTTC. Translating gives CASSRGRDSPSYNEQFF.

This chain uses TRBV5-6 with TRBJ1-1, with no clear D. Germline V gene sequence: CDR1 SGHDT, CDR2 YYEEEE. Between the trimmed V and J ends, which lost 1 base and 6 bases, there was a span of 10 bases. This CDR3 contains 13 residues. CDR3 amino acids: CASSLILGPEAFF. In nucleotides, the CDR3 is TGTGCCAGCAGCTTGATCCTAGGTCCTGAAGCTTTCTTT. The whole variable domain, filled in from reference TRBV5-6 and TRBJ1-1, reads DAGVTQSPTHLIKTRGQQVTLRCSPKSGHDTVSWYQQALGQGPQFIFQYYEEEERQRGNFPDRFSGHQFPNYSSELNVNALLLGDSALYLCASSLILGPEAFFGQGTRLTVV.

The chain recombines TRBV7-2 with TRBJ2-7; D may be TRBD2 (7 bases). Trimming removed 0 bases from V and 6 bases from J, with 9 bases in between. The CDR3 has 13 residues. From germline, CDR1 is SGHTA and CDR2 FQGNSA. CDR3 bases: TGTGCCAGCAGCTTAGCGGGGGGGCCCGAGCAGTACTTC. It yields the protein CASSLAGGPEQYF.

The chain uses TRBV9 and TRBJ2-5, with 8 positions matching TRBD2. V lost 2 bases, J lost 1 base, and 4 bases stayed unmatched. This CDR3 spans 15 amino acids. From germline, CDR1 is SGDLS and CDR2 YYNGEE. The CDR3, as DNA: TGTGCCAGCAGCGTGTCTAGCGGGCTCCAAGAGACCCAGTACTTC. Translated, it gives CASSVSSGLQETQYF.

The chain is built from TRBV7-2 and TRBJ2-1, with 10 bases that match TRBD2. V lost 3 bases to trimming and J lost 5 bases; unmatched junction nucleotides: 7. Looked up from germline, CDR1 is SGHTA and CDR2 is FQGNSA. The CDR3 extends over 16 amino acids. CDR3 DNA sequence: TGTGCCAGCAGCTTTCTAGCGGGGGCCTACGACAATGAGCAGTTCTTC. Residues: CASSFLAGAYDNEQFF.

This chain uses TRBV21-1 with TRBJ2-1; TRBD2, the table's D call, lacks a check against the DNA. TRBV21-1 is assigned pseudogene status. The length of the CDR3 is 13 residues. CDR3 residues: CASSRGTTHEQFF. The CDR3 DNA is TGTGCCAGCAGCCGAGGAACCACTCATGAGCAGTTCTTC.

The genes are TRBV6-1 and TRBJ2-7, with TRBD1 identical over 7 bases. This CDR3 contains 15 residues. J gave up 0 bases and V 0 bases, and 2 bases lay outside the gene matches. Germline CDR1 MNHNS, CDR2 SASEGT. The CDR3 DNA reads as TGTGCCAGCAGTGAAGCGGGGACAGTCTCCTACGAGCAGTACTTC. It translates to CASSEAGTVSYEQYF.